The rows below give T cell receptor beta chains drawn from one sample of a study of T cell changes during pregnancy in multiple sclerosis. Data came from immunoSEQ multiplex PCR; TCRdb stores just in-frame clones and leaves some out. The table includes 30,000 or so clones, approximately 90% detected once. Sequencing used CD8+ T cells from peripheral blood mononuclear cells, obtained in the third trimester of pregnancy. These receptors were obtained from a female donor with multiple sclerosis, enrolled in a pregnancy study. CDR3s include the opening cysteine and the closing phenylalanine or tryptophan. Each record gives: J gene, clone size, V gene, D gene, CDR3 DNA, CDR3 protein. D genes are given only for firm matches. Part of the rows lack a size; the others show once, few, many or a class for expanded clones.

TRBJ2-2 NA TRBV4-2 NA TGTGCCAGCAGCCAAGATCAAGGGGGGGCCGGGGAGCTGTTTTTT CASSQDQGGAGELFF
TRBJ1-3 NA TRBV6-5 TRBD1 TGTGCCAGCAGTCGCCGGGACAGGGGTAACACCATATATTTT CASSRRDRGNTIYF
TRBJ1-2 NA TRBV27 NA TGTGCCAGCAGTGAAAACAGGCCTAACTATGGCTACACCTTC CASSENRPNYGYTF
TRBJ1-4 NA TRBV5-5 NA TGTGCCAGCAGCTTGGGGCCCTCAACTAATGAAAAACTGTTTTTT CASSLGPSTNEKLFF
TRBJ1-5 NA TRBV7-9 TRBD1 TGTGCCAGCAGTGAAGGGGGCCTTAATCAGCCCCAGCATTTT CASSEGGLNQPQHF
TRBJ2-1 NA TRBV19 TRBD2 TGTGCCAGTAGTGGCGCGGGAGGGCCGGGTTACAATGAGCAGTTCTTC CASSGAGGPGYNEQFF
TRBJ1-1 NA TRBV6-5 NA TGTGCCAGCAGTTACAGCAACACTGAAGCTTTCTTT CASSYSNTEAFF
TRBJ1-5 NA TRBV27 NA TGTGCCAGCAGTAGGGGGGATAGCGGGCAGCCCCAGCATTTT CASSRGDSGQPQHF
TRBJ1-4 NA TRBV2 NA TGTGCCAGCATCAGGCGGGGGGGATCTAATGAAAAACTGTTTTTT CASIRRGGSNEKLFF
TRBJ1-5 NA TRBV6-1 TRBD1 TGTGCCAGCAGTGACAGGGGGTTTCAGCCCCAGCATTTT CASSDRGFQPQHF
TRBJ1-2 NA TRBV5-4 NA TGTGCCAGCAGCTTAGGTCGAGGACAGAGCATCTATGGCTACACCTTC CASSLGRGQSIYGYTF
TRBJ1-2 NA TRBV4-2 TRBD1 TGTGCCAGCAGCCAACCTCTTTACAGGGGGCGCGGCTATGGCTACACCTTC CASSQPLYRGRGYGYTF
TRBJ2-3 NA TRBV9 NA TGTGCCAGCAGCCTGTCTAGCACAGATACGCAGTATTTT CASSLSSTDTQYF
TRBJ1-3 NA TRBV19 NA TGTGCCAGTAGTAACCCGAGCGGAGGAATTTCAGGGGCTGGAAACACCATATATTTT CASSNPSGGISGAGNTIYF
TRBJ2-3 NA TRBV14 NA TGTGCCAGCAGCCGGGAGTCCCCAGATACGCAGTATTTT CASSRESPDTQYF
TRBJ2-1 NA TRBV9 NA TGTGCCAGCTCCTATCGCCATCTCCTCTCCTACAATGAGCAGTTCTTC CASSYRHLLSYNEQFF
TRBJ2-3 NA TRBV27 NA TGTGCCAGCAGTCCGGGAACTAGCACAGATACGCAGTATTTT CASSPGTSTDTQYF
TRBJ2-7 once TRBV9 TRBD1 TGTGCCAGCAGCCCACCGGGACAGGGGGCGCGCAGCGAGCAGTACTTC CASSPPGQGARSEQYF
TRBJ2-1 NA TRBV6-5 TRBD2 TGTGCCAGCAGTTACACCGGGACTAGCAGTTACAATGAGCAGTTCTTC CASSYTGTSSYNEQFF
TRBJ2-3 NA TRBV9 NA TGTGCCAGCAGCTCCGAGTTGATCACAGGGTCGAATACGCAGTATTTT CASSSELITGSNTQYF
TRBJ2-7 NA TRBV2 TRBD1 TGTGCCAGCAGTGAGGGAGCAGGGGGCTACGAGCAGTACTTC CASSEGAGGYEQYF
TRBJ2-7 NA TRBV5-4 TRBD1 TGTGCCAGCAGCTTGGGAGGGACAGGGAGAGGTTACGAGCAGTACTTC CASSLGGTGRGYEQYF
TRBJ2-1 NA TRBV6-6 TRBD2 TGTGCCAGCAGCCCGACTAGCGGCCTGAGGTATGAGCAGTTCTTC CASSPTSGLRYEQFF
TRBJ2-7 NA TRBV11-3 NA TGTGCCAGCAGCTTTTCTACAGGCTACGAGCAGTACTTC CASSFSTGYEQYF
TRBJ2-1 NA TRBV4-1 NA TGCGCCAGCAGCCAAGTATATGGGGGGGGCGATGAGCAGTTCTTC CASSQVYGGGDEQFF
TRBJ2-1 NA TRBV29-1 TRBD1 TGCAGCGCTGGGAGACAGGGTCCCTACAATGAGCAGTTCTTC CSAGRQGPYNEQFF
TRBJ2-7 NA TRBV27 NA TGTGCCACCGGAGTCGACAGGTACTACGAGCAGTACTTC CATGVDRYYEQYF
TRBJ2-7 NA TRBV29-1 NA TGCAGCGTTGAAGGTGACAGACCCTACGAGCAGTACTTC CSVEGDRPYEQYF
TRBJ2-3 NA TRBV13 NA TGTGCCAGCAGCTTACGGGGGGACACCTGGGATACGCAGTATTTT CASSLRGDTWDTQYF
TRBJ2-3 NA TRBV5-1 TRBD2 TGCGCCAGCAGCTTGGCCACGACTAGCTATGGTACGCAGTATTTT CASSLATTSYGTQYF
TRBJ1-2 NA TRBV7-9 NA TGTGCCAGCAGCCCGGACATTCAGGTCTATGGCTACACCTTC CASSPDIQVYGYTF
TRBJ1-2 NA TRBV27 TRBD1 TGTGCCAGCAGCCAATACAAGTTGACAGGGGCGCATGGCTACACCTTC CASSQYKLTGAHGYTF
TRBJ1-1 NA TRBV4-1 TRBD1 TGCGCCAGCAGCGCGACAGGGGGCGCTGGGACTGAAGCTTTCTTT CASSATGGAGTEAFF
TRBJ2-5 NA TRBV9 NA TGTGCCAGCACCGGGGGACCTATACAAGAGACCCAGTACTTC CASTGGPIQETQYF
TRBJ2-5 NA TRBV7-6 TRBD2 TGTGCCAGCAGCGCACGACTAGCGGTACAAGAGACCCAGTACTTC CASSARLAVQETQYF
TRBJ2-1 NA TRBV5-4 TRBD2 TGTGCCAGCAGCAAGCTAGCGGACTCCTACAATGAGCAGTTCTTC CASSKLADSYNEQFF
TRBJ1-1 few TRBV6-1 TRBD1 TGTGCCATATCCCAGGGGGCTTACACTGAAGCTTTCTTT CAISQGAYTEAFF
TRBJ2-1 NA TRBV9 TRBD2 TGTGCCAGCAGCGCCTTTAGCGGGCAGCTTTACAATGAGCAGTTCTTC CASSAFSGQLYNEQFF
TRBJ2-3 NA TRBV30 NA TGTGCCTGGAGGGGGGCCGGGTATACGCAGTATTTT CAWRGAGYTQYF
TRBJ2-6 once TRBV9 NA TGTGCCAGCAGCGTCGGACGGTTGGGAGACAACGTCCTGACTTTC CASSVGRLGDNVLTF
TRBJ2-2 NA TRBV28 TRBD1 TGTGCCAGCAGTAAATTGGGACAGGGGATCGGGGAGCTGTTTTTT CASSKLGQGIGELFF
TRBJ2-7 once TRBV30 TRBD2 TGTGCCTGGGCGCGACTAGCGGGGTCCTACGAGCAGTACTTC CAWARLAGSYEQYF